These T cell receptor beta chains were read from a single sample in a study of cytomegalovirus exposure and HLA in healthy donors. Sequenced by immunoSEQ multiplex PCR; TCRdb stores in-frame clones only, minus some. The sample has hundreds of thousands of clones, about 89% seen once. Sequencing used PBMCs. The source is a woman younger than 30 in good health and CMV-seronegative. Both conserved end residues are part of each CDR3. A D gene is named only where the DNA matches it firmly. The listing skips clone size in some rows; elsewhere it reads once, few, many or a size class.

d_call j_call v_call clone_size cdr3_nt cdr3_aa
TRBD1 TRBJ2-7 TRBV9 NA TGTGCCAGCAGTGCGGGACAGGGTATGTGGGAGCAGTACTTC CASSAGQGMWEQYF
TRBD2 TRBJ2-5 TRBV29-1 NA TGCAGCGTTGAGGTGGGCGGGGGGGGACAGACACCCCCCCAGTACTTC CSVEVGGGGQTPPQYF
NA TRBJ2-3 TRBV5-4 NA TGTGCCAGCACCTCCCGGAGGGGCCCGGGCACAGATACGCAGTATTTT CASTSRRGPGTDTQYF
TRBD1 TRBJ1-5 TRBV4-3 NA TGCGCCAGCAGCCAATACAGGGGGCTAAATCAGCCCCAGCATTTT CASSQYRGLNQPQHF
TRBD1 TRBJ1-5 TRBV5-4 few TGTGCCAGCAGCTTGGGGGGCAGGGGGGTTAGCAATCAGCCCCAGCATTTT CASSLGGRGVSNQPQHF
NA TRBJ1-2 TRBV12-5 NA TGTGCTAGTGGTTACAGGGCTTGCTACACCTTC CASGYRACYTF
NA TRBJ1-2 TRBV5-1 NA TGCGCCAGCAGCGGCCTACTACAGGGAGGGCAGAGACATGGCTACACCTTC CASSGLLQGGQRHGYTF
TRBD2 TRBJ2-1 TRBV6-5 NA TGTGCCAGCAGTTTCCGGACTAGCGGGAGTAATGAGCAGTTCTTC CASSFRTSGSNEQFF
NA TRBJ2-7 TRBV4-3 NA TGCGCCAGCAGCCAAGACTTAGATATTGAGCAGTACTTC CASSQDLDIEQYF
NA TRBJ2-1 TRBV9 NA TGTGCCAGCAGCGAGGGGGACGGGCACAATGAGCAGTTCTTC CASSEGDGHNEQFF
TRBD1 TRBJ2-5 TRBV5-6 NA TGTGCCAGCACTACAATAGGGACAGGGAGGGAGACCCAGTACTTC CASTTIGTGRETQYF
NA TRBJ1-2 TRBV19 NA TGTGCCAGTAGGACGACATGGGGAGGGGACTATGGCTACACCTTC CASRTTWGGDYGYTF
TRBD2 TRBJ2-2 TRBV7-3 NA TGTGCCAGCAGCTTACGTGCGCCGGGACTAGCCACCGGGGAGCTGTTTTTT CASSLRAPGLATGELFF
NA TRBJ1-4 TRBV5-1 NA TGCGCCAGCAGCTTGGAAACCGGAACTAATGAAAAACTGTTTTTT CASSLETGTNEKLFF
NA TRBJ1-1 TRBV5-1 NA TGCGCCAGCAGACAGTTGAACACTGAAGCTTTCTTT CASRQLNTEAFF
NA TRBJ2-7 TRBV10-3 NA TGTGCCATCAGGGTAGAGGCCCGGACCTACGAGCAGTACTTC CAIRVEARTYEQYF
NA TRBJ1-4 TRBV6-5 few TGTGCCAGCAGTTATGGGGGCGGTGATGAAAAACTGTTTTTT CASSYGGGDEKLFF
TRBD1 TRBJ1-4 TRBV27 NA TGTGCCAGCAGGGGACAGGGGGAAACTAATGAAAAACTGTTTTTT CASRGQGETNEKLFF
TRBD1 TRBJ1-1 TRBV18 once TGTGCCAGCTCACCGGGGACAGGGGGCGAAACTGAAGCTTTCTTT CASSPGTGGETEAFF
NA TRBJ2-5 TRBV7-2 NA TGTGCCAGCAGCCACGGACCTGGAGGAGAAGAGACCCAGTACTTC CASSHGPGGEETQYF
NA TRBJ1-1 TRBV5-6 NA TGTGCCAGCAGCCCCCTGGGACTGCTGAACACTGAAGCTTTCTTT CASSPLGLLNTEAFF
TRBD2 TRBJ2-7 TRBV29-1 NA TGCAGCGTTGAGCCCGTGACTAGCGGGGGTCCCAACGAGCAGTACTTC CSVEPVTSGGPNEQYF
NA TRBJ2-5 TRBV27 NA TGTGCCAGCAGTTTAAGGGGTTCCCAAGAGACCCAGTACTTC CASSLRGSQETQYF
NA TRBJ1-2 TRBV27 NA TGTGCCAGCAGTTTACTAAGCCCCGCCACGGGCTACACCTTC CASSLLSPATGYTF
NA TRBJ2-3 TRBV27 once TGTGCCAGCAGTGAGATCTATAGCACAGATACGCAGTATTTT CASSEIYSTDTQYF
TRBD1 TRBJ2-1 TRBV13 NA TGTGCCAGCAGCTCCCTCGGACAGGGAGGCAATGAGCAGTTCTTC CASSSLGQGGNEQFF
TRBD1 TRBJ1-5 TRBV6-1 NA TGTGCCAGCAGAGTACAGGGGGGTAGCAATCAGCCCCAGCATTTT CASRVQGGSNQPQHF
TRBD1 TRBJ1-5 TRBV13 NA TGTGCCAGCAGCTTAGGACAGGGGGTAGGACAGCCCCAGCATTTT CASSLGQGVGQPQHF
NA TRBJ1-1 TRBV27 NA TGTGCCAGCAGTTTACGAGACAGAGCCAATGAAGCTTTCTTT CASSLRDRANEAFF
TRBD1 TRBJ1-1 TRBV18 NA TGTGCCAGCTCACGGCCCTTTAGAAAACAGGGGTTGAACACTGAAGCTTTCTTT CASSRPFRKQGLNTEAFF
TRBD2 TRBJ2-1 TRBV6-5 NA TGTGCCAGCAGCCCGGATCGGGGGGTTTACAATGAGCAGTTCTTC CASSPDRGVYNEQFF
TRBD2 TRBJ2-7 TRBV7-2 NA TGTGCCAGCAGCTTGTTTCTAGCGGGGGGGCCCCTCGAGCAGTACTTC CASSLFLAGGPLEQYF
TRBD2 TRBJ2-3 TRBV2 NA TGTGCCAGCCGGACTAGCGGGTACACAGATACGCAGTATTTT CASRTSGYTDTQYF
NA TRBJ2-7 TRBV27 NA TGTGCCAGCAGTTTAGTATCTTCCTCCTACGAGCAGTACTTC CASSLVSSSYEQYF
TRBD1 TRBJ1-5 TRBV4-1 NA TGCGCCAGCAGCCAAGGTAAGGGACAGGGGAGCCTCAATCAGCCCCAGCATTTT CASSQGKGQGSLNQPQHF
NA TRBJ2-7 TRBV2 NA TGTGCCAGCATCGACGGGGGATCTTACGAGCAGTACTTC CASIDGGSYEQYF
NA TRBJ1-1 TRBV11-3 once TGTGCCAGCAGCTTCGGAGGGGCTCCGAACACTGAAGCTTTCTTT CASSFGGAPNTEAFF
NA TRBJ2-3 TRBV19 once TGTGCCAGCATACCGGGAGATCGCACAGATACGCAGTATTTT CASIPGDRTDTQYF
NA TRBJ1-2 TRBV19 once TGTGCCAGTCAAGACGGGGACTATGGCTACACCTTC CASQDGDYGYTF
NA TRBJ1-2 TRBV4-1 NA TGCGCCAGCAGCCATGTTACTAACTATGGCTACACCTTC CASSHVTNYGYTF
TRBD2 TRBJ2-7 TRBV6-1 few TGTGCCAGCAGTGAAATCGTGGTGGGAGGGTACGAGCAGTACTTC CASSEIVVGGYEQYF
NA TRBJ2-7 TRBV2 NA TGTGCCAGCAGTGAATACACCTACGAGCAGTACTTC CASSEYTYEQYF
TRBD1 TRBJ1-1 TRBV25-1 NA TGTGCCAGCAAAGGACAGGGCGGCGGCACTGAAGCTTTCTTT CASKGQGGGTEAFF
TRBD1 TRBJ2-7 TRBV5-4 NA TGTGCCAGCAATCCCTCTGGACAGGATTACGAGCAGTACTTC CASNPSGQDYEQYF
TRBD1 TRBJ1-4 TRBV5-1 NA TGCGCCAGCAGCCCGGGACAGGGGGCCTTTTTTAATGAAAAACTGTTTTTT CASSPGQGAFFNEKLFF
NA TRBJ2-7 TRBV10-3 NA TGTGCCATCCGATGGGGGGGCGGCCCCTACGAGCAGTACTTC CAIRWGGGPYEQYF
NA TRBJ1-2 TRBV11-2 NA TGTGCCAGCAGCTCCCTCTTGGGCTACACCTTC CASSSLLGYTF
NA TRBJ1-5 TRBV4-1 NA TGCGCCAGCAGCCAAGTTACTGGGAGGTCAACAAAGCCCCAGCATTTT CASSQVTGRSTKPQHF
TRBD1 TRBJ1-1 TRBV7-9 NA TGTGCCGGACAGGGTTTCGCTGAAGCTTTCTTT CAGQGFAEAFF